The entry that follows covers one TCR beta chain sequence. Per the original methods: Researchers report that nucleated cell counts were estimated from reference gene primer amplification. Profiling relied on immunoSEQ multiplex PCR, and the TCRdb table lists in-frame clones only, not all of them. From that table come the V and J calls and clone size; the DNA was used to work out D and trimming. The repertoire holds some 89,000 clones, with over 75% as singletons. This entry belongs to a study of blood T cell repertoires in COVID-19. As for the study in general: T cells, B-cell-depleted T cells, or PBMCs supplied cDNA or gDNA.

The CDR3 extends over 13 amino acids. Trimming at V came to 6 bases and at J to 6 bases, leaving 5 bases not matched to a gene. Germline CDR1 reads MNHEY; CDR2 reads SVGAGI. This sequence joins TRBV6-5 and TRBJ1-1; 9 bases agree with TRBD1. The sample taken for sequencing was peripheral blood. The origin of this receptor is a man in his fifties or sixties with acute or convalescent COVID-19. The CDR3: CASSRDRGSEAFF. The CDR3 DNA follows: TGTGCCAGCAGCAGAGACAGGGGGTCTGAAGCTTTCTTT.